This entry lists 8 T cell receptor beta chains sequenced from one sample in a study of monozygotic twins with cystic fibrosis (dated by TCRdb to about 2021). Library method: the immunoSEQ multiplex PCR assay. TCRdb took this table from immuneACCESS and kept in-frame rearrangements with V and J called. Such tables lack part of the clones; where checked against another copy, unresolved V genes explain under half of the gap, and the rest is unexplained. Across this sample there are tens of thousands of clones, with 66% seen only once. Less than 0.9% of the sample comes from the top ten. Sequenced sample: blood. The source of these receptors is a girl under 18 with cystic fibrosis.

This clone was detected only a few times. CDR3 nucleotides: TGTGCCAGTAGGCCGCAAGGGCTGCTGGGAGATACGCAGTATTTT. Translating gives CASRPQGLLGDTQYF. J is TRBJ2-3 and V is TRBV19; D is unresolved. With 6 bases removed from V and 5 bases from J, the gap between germline ends came to 18 bases. Germline lookup yields CDR1 LNHDA and CDR2 SQIVND (reference sequence). This CDR3 contains 15 residues.

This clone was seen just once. CDR3 nucleotide sequence: TGTGCCAGCAGTTCTACTAGCGGGAGGGCCGATGAGCAGTTCTTC. Its translation: CASSSTSGRADEQFF. The genes are TRBV6-5 and TRBJ2-1, with TRBD2 matching over 13 bases. The CDR3 is 15 amino acids. CDR1 is MNHEY and CDR2 is SVGAGI in the germline V gene. J lost 8 bases, V lost 4 bases, and 5 bases had no gene match.

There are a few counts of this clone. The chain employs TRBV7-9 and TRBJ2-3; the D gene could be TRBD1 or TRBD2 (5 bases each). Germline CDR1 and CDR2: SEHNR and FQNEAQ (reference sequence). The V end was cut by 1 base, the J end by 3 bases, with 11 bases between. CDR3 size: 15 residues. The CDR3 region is CASSLVGEGTDTQYF. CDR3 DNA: TGTGCCAGCAGCTTAGTCGGTGAGGGGACAGATACGCAGTATTTT.

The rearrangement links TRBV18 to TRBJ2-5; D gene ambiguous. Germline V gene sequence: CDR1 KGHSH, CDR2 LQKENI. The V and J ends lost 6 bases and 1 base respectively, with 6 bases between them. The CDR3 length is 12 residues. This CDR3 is CASSRSQETQYF. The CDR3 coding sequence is TGTGCCAGCTCCCGTAGCCAAGAGACCCAGTACTTC. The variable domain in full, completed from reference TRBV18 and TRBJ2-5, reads NAGVMQNPRHLVRRRGQEARLRCSPMKGHSHVYWYRQLPEEGLKFMVYLQKENIIDESGMPKERFSAEFPKEGPSILRIQQVVRGDSAAYFCASSRSQETQYFGPGTRLLVL.

CDR3 nucleotides: TGTGCCAGCAGTGACTTGGACAGCTACGAGCAGTACTTC. Protein: CASSDLDSYEQYF. The gene calls are TRBV25-1 and TRBJ2-7; a weak D match, TRBD1 (6 bases). The germline gives CDR1 MGHDK, CDR2 SYGVNS. The length of the CDR3 is 13 residues. Trimming pared 3 bases from V and 3 bases from J, leaving 9 bases between.

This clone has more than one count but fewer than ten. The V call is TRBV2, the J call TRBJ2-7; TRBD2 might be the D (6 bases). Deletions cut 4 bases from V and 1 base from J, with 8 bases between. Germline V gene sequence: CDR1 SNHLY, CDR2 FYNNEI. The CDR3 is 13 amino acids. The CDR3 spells CASSGLVSYEQYV. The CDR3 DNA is TGTGCCAGCAGTGGACTAGTTTCCTACGAGCAGTACGTC.

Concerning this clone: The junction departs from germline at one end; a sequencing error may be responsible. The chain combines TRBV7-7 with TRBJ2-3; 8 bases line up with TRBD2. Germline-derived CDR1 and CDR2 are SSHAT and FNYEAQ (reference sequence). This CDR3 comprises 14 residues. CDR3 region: CASSSGLGVDTQYF. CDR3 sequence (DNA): TGTGCTAGCAGCTCGGGACTAGGAGTAGATACGCAGTATTTT. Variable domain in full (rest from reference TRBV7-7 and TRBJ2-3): GAGVSQSPRYKVTKRGQDVTLRCDPISSHATLYWYQQALGQGPEFLTYFNYEAQPDKSGLPSDRFSAERPEGSISTLTIQRTEQRDSAMYRCASSSGLGVDTQYFGPGTRLTVL.

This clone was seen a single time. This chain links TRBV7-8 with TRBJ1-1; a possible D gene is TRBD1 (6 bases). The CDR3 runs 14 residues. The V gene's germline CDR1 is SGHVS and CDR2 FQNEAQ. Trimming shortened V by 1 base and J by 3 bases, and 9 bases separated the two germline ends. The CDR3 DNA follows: TGTGCCAGCAGCTTAGTAGGGGGATACACTGAAGCTTTCTTT. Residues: CASSLVGGYTEAFF.